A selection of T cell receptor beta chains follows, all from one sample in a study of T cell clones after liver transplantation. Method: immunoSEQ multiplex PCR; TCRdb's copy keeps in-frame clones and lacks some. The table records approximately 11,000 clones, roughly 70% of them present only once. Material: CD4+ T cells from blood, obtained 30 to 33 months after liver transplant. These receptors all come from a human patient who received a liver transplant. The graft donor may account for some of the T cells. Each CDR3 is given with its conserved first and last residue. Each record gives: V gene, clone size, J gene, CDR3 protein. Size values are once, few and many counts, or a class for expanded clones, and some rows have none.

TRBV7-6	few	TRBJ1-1	CASSPSPCGTLGRGCTEAFF
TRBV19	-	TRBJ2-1	CASSIGEANYNEQFF
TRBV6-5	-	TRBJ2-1	CASSYSQGLSNEQFF
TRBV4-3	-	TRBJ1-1	CASSQGGNTEAFF
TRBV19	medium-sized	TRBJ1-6	CASSILVTDNNSPLHF
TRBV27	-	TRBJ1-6	CASSSREYSPLHF
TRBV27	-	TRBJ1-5	CASSLQGIGNQPQHF
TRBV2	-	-	CASSELQGAYEQYF
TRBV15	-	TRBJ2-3	CATSPLLEGRGTDTQYF
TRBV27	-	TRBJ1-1	CASSWSGDHTEAFF
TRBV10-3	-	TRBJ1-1	CAISESGDKGNKGTEAFF
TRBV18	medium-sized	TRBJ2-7	CASSPADSPYEQYF
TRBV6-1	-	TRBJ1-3	CASSGTGSGNTIYF
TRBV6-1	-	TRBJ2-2	CASRLAGDTGELFF
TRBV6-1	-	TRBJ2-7	CASSETGMYEQYF
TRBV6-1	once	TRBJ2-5	CASSEAAGKEKETQYF
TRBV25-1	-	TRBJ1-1	CASSDLGTKNTEAFF
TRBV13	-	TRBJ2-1	CASSPIRESSYNEQFF
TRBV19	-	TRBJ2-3	CASSIPPGGGTDTQYF
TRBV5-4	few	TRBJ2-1	CASSLGLAATNEQFF
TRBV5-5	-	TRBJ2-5	CASSGDLQETQYF
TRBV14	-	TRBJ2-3	CASSVELADTQYF
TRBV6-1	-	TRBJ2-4	CASRHRVANIQYF
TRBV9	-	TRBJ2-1	CASSGGAGLGPDEQFF
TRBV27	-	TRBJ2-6	CASRPLGGGGANVLTF
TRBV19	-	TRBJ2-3	CASSPGYGFDTQYF
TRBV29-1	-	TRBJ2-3	CSVEEGQGPPDTQYF
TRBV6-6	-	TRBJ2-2	CASSPATGEVGELFF
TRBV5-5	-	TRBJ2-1	CASSSDWSSYNEQFF
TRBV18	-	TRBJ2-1	CASSPSGTGGYNEQFF
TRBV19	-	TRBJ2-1	CASSILGEPYNEQFF
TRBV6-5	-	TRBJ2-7	CASSATSGTGEQYF
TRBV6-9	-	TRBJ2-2	CASSYSTSGSTGELFF
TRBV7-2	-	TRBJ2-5	CASSPGTSGGLETQYF
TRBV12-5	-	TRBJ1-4	CASGFSTTGNATNEKLFF
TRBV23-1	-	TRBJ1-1	CAISDRGYTEAFF
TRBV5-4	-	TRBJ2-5	CASRDTENWGTQYF
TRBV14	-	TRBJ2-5	CAPTRAGPGETQYF
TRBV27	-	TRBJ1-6	CASSLLFNSPLHF
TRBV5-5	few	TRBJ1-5	CASSLGMGGQPQHF
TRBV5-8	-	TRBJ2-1	CASSLEGNEQFF
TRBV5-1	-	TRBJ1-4	CASSFGTVGNEKLFF
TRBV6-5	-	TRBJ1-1	CASSYGGGGTEAFF
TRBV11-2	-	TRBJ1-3	CASSPKGTVIGNTIYF
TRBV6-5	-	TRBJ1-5	CASRGQGRIQPQHF
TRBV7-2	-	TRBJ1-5	CASSSTAGLNQPQHF
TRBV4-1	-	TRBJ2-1	CASSWREFNEQFF
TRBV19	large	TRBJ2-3	CATESDTQYF
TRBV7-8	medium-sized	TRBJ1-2	CASSLDDTGQSGYTF
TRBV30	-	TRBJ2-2	CAWSVGTDTGELFF
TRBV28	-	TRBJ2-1	CASSLQVLFYNEQFF
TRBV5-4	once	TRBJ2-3	CAGRTSGSDTQYF
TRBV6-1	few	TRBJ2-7	CASSEEGERSEQYF
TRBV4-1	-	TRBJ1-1	CASSQVSGEAFF
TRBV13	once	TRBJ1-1	CASSGGIVITKAFF
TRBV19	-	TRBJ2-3	CASSPRGAGFGRDTQYF